These T cell receptor beta chains were read from a single sample in a study of Graves' ophthalmopathy and Graves' hyperthyroidism. One entry per CDR3 protein, called by TCRdb with MiXCR from the multiplex PCR reads. The sample includes 350,000 to 400,000 distinct CDR3 sequences, 15% to 20% of them seen just once. Source material: peripheral blood. The receptors come from a woman under 30 with Graves' ophthalmopathy. Each CDR3 is given with its conserved first and last residue. The D gene is left open where the match is weak.

TRBV27,TRBJ1-6,.,CASSPSVGSYNSPLHF
TRBV7-9,TRBJ2-4,TRBD2,CAIRREKNIQYF
TRBV7-6,TRBJ2-7,TRBD2,CASSSLAGGGQYF
TRBV24-1,TRBJ1-6,.,CATSDLRGSPLHF
TRBV29-1,TRBJ2-7,TRBD1,CSVYGTGTSYEQYF
TRBV11-2,TRBJ1-6,.,CASSLGPPQGRRNSPLHF
TRBV14,TRBJ2-7,TRBD1,CASSQEGQVQYF
TRBV7-8,TRBJ1-5,.,CASRSDARSNQPQHF
TRBV12-5,TRBJ2-5,TRBD1,CASGSLRDREIHQETQYF
TRBV7-9,TRBJ2-5,TRBD2,CASSLERERETQYF
TRBV24-1,TRBJ2-6,.,CATSDFGGGGASGANVLTF
TRBV4-2,TRBJ2-6,TRBD2,CASSQGGGLAVLSGANVLTF
TRBV11-2,TRBJ2-5,.,CASSSQPQGTQYF
TRBV6-2/TRBV6-3,TRBJ2-5,.,CASSSGTQYF
TRBV7-2,TRBJ1-5,.,CASNSGSNQPQHF
TRBV6-2/TRBV6-3,TRBJ2-7,.,CASTPYGGEQYF
TRBV30,TRBJ2-3,TRBD2,CAWGLSGSRTDTQYF
TRBV4-3,TRBJ1-3,.,CASSQALSSGNTIYF
TRBV12-3/TRBV12-4,TRBJ1-5,.,CASSPQIGNQPQHF
TRBV19,TRBJ1-5,.,CASSREVGNQPQHF
TRBV5-1,TRBJ2-7,.,CASSLVPDRSYEQYF
TRBV5-1,TRBJ2-2,.,CASSFGPPTGELFF
TRBV6-1,TRBJ1-1,TRBD1,CASRTDRGRSTFEAFF
TRBV29-1,TRBJ2-7,.,CSVEGDKVKQYF
TRBV5-1,TRBJ1-6,TRBD1,CASSPVGQTNSPLHF
TRBV2,TRBJ1-2,.,CASSADPYGYTF
TRBV5-1,TRBJ1-1,TRBD1,CASSTPTGDTEAFF
TRBV7-2,TRBJ1-2,.,CASSLDGSPYGYTF
TRBV4-3,TRBJ1-1,.,CASSQPRRTSSNTEAFF
TRBV7-2,TRBJ1-6,.,CASSPTGGVGSPLHF
TRBV6-1,TRBJ1-1,.,CASSEAGFNTEAFF
TRBV5-6,TRBJ1-1,.,CASSSKGRAFF